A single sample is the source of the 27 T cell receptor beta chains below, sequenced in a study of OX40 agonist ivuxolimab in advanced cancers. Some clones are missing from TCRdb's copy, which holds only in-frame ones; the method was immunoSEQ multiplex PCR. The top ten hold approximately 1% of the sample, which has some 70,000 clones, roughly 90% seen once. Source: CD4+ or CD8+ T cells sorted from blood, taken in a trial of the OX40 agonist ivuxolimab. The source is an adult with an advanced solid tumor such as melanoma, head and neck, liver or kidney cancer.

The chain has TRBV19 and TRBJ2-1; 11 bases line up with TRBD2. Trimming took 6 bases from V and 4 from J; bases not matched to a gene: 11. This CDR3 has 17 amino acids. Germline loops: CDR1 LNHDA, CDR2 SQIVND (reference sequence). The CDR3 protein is CASRPLAGGATYNEQFF. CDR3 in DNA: TGTGCCAGTAGACCCTTAGCGGGAGGGGCAACTTACAATGAGCAGTTCTTC.

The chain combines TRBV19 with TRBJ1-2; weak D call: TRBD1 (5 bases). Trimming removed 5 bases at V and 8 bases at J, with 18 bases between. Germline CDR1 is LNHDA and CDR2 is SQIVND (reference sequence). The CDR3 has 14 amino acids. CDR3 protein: CASSFGGEAGGYTF. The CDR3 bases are TGTGCCAGTAGTTTCGGGGGAGAAGCGGGCGGCTACACCTTC.

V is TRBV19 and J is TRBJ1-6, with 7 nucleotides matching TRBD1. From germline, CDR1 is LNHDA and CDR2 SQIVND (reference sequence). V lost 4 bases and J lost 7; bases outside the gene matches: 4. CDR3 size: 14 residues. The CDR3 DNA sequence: TGTGCCAGTAGTACCAAGACAGGGAATTCACCCCTCCACTTT. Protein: CASSTKTGNSPLHF.

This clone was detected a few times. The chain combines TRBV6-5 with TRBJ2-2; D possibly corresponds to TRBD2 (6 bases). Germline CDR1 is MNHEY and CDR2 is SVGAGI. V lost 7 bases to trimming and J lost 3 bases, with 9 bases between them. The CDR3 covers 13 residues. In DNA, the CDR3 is TGTGCCAGCAAGGAGGGGCACACCGGGGAGCTGTTTTTT. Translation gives CASKEGHTGELFF.

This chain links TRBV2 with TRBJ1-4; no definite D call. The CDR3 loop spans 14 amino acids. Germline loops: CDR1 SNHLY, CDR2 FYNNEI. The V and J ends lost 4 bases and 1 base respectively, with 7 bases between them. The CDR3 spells CASSGRITNEKLFF. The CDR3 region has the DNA TGTGCCAGCAGTGGCCGAATAACTAATGAAAAACTGTTTTTT.

DNA for the CDR3: TGTGCCAGCAGCCCTGAGGGGTTGTCTAATGAAAAACTGTTTTTT. Its protein is CASSPEGLSNEKLFF. The chain is built from TRBV5-4 and TRBJ1-4; D is possibly TRBD1 (5 bases). This CDR3 is 15 amino acids long. Germline V lookup: CDR1 SGHNT, CDR2 YYREEE (reference sequence). Trimming shortened V by 4 bases and J by 3 bases, and 13 bases separated the two germline ends.

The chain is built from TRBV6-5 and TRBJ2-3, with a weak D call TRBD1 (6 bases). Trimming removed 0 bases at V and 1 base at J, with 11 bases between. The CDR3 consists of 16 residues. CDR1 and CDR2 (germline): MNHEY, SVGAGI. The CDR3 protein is CASSYSPGARTDTQYF. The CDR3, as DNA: TGTGCCAGCAGTTACTCCCCAGGGGCACGCACAGATACGCAGTATTTT.

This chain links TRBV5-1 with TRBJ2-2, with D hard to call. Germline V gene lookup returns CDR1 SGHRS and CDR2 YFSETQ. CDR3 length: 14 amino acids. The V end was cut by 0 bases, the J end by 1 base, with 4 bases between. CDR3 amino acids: CASSLGGNTGELFF. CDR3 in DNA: TGCGCCAGCAGCTTGGGGGGGAACACCGGGGAGCTGTTTTTT.

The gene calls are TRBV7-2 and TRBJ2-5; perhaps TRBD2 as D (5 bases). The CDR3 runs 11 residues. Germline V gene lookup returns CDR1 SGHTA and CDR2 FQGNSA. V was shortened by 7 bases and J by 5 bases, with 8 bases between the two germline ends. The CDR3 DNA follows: TGTGCCAGCACCCGCGGGGAGACCCAGTACTTC. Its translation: CASTRGETQYF.

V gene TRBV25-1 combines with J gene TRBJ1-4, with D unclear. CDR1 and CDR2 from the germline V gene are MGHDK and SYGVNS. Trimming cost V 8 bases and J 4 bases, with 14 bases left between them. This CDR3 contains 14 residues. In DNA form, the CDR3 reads TGTGCCAGCTCACCCCAGGCTTTTAATGAAAAACTGTTTTTT. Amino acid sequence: CASSPQAFNEKLFF.

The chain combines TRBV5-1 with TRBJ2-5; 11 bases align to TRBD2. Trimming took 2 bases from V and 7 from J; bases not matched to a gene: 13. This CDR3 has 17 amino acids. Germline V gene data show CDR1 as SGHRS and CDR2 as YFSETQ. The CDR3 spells CASSFNPGTSGVLTQYF. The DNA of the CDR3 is TGCGCCAGCAGCTTTAACCCCGGGACTAGCGGTGTGTTGACCCAGTACTTC.

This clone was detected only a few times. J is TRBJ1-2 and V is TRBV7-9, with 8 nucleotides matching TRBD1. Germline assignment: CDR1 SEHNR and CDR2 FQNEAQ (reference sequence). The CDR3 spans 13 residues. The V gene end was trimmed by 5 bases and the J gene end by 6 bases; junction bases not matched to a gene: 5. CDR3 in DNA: TGTGCCAGCAGCCCTCGGACAGGGCATGGCTACACCTTC. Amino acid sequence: CASSPRTGHGYTF.

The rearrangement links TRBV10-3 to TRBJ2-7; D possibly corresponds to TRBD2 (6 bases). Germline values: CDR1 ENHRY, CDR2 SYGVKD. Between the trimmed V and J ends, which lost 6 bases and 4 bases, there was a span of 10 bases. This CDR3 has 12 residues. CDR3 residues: CAISRRGYEQYF. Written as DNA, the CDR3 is TGTGCCATCAGCCGACGGGGGTACGAGCAGTACTTC.

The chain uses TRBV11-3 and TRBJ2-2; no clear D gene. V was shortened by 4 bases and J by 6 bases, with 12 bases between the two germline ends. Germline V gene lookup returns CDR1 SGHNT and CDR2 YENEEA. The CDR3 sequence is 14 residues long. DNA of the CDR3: TGTGCCAGCAGCTCATACCTGGATTCCGGGGAGCTGTTTTTT. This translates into CASSSYLDSGELFF.

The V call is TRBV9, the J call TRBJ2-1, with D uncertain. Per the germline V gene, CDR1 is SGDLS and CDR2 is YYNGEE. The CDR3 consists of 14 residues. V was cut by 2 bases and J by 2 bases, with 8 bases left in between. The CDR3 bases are TGTGCCAGCAGCGTCCACGTAGCCTACAATGAGCAGTTCTTC. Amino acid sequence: CASSVHVAYNEQFF.

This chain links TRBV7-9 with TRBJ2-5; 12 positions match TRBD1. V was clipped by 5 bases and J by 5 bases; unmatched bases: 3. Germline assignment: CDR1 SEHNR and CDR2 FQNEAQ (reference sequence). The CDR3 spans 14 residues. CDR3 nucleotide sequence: TGTGCCAGCAGCCTGGGACAGGGGGCGGAGACCCAGTACTTC. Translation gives CASSLGQGAETQYF.

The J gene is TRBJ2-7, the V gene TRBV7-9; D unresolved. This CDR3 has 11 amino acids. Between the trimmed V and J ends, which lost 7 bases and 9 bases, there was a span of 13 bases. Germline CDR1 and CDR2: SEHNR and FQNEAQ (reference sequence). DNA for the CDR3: TGTGCCAGCAAAAACGGCCCATTGCAGTACTTC. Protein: CASKNGPLQYF.

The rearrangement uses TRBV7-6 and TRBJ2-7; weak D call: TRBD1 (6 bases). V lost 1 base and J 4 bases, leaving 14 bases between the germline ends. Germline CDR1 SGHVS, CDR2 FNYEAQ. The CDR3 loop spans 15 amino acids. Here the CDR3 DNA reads TGTGCCAGCAGCTTAGAGCCAGGGGATCTGTACGAGCAGTACTTC. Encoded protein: CASSLEPGDLYEQYF.

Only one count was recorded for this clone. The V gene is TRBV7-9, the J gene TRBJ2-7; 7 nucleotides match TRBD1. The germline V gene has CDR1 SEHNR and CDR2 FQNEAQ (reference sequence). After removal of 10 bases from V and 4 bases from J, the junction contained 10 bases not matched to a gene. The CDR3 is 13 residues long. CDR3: CAIVTGMWYEQYF. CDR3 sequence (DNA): TGTGCCATCGTGACAGGGATGTGGTACGAGCAGTACTTC.

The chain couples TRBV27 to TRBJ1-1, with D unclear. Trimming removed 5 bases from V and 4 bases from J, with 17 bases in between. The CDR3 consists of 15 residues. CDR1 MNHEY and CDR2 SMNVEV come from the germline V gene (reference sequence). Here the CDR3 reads CASSPHRRDVTEAFF. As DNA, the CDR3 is TGTGCCAGCAGTCCGCATCGGAGGGATGTCACTGAAGCTTTCTTT.

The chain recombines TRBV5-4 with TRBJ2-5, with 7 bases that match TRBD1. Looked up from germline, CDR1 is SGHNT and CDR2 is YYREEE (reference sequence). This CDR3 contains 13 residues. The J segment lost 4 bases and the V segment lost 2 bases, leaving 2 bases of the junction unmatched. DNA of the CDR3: TGTGCCAGCAGCTTAGGACAGGTAGAGACCCAGTACTTC. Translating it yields CASSLGQVETQYF.

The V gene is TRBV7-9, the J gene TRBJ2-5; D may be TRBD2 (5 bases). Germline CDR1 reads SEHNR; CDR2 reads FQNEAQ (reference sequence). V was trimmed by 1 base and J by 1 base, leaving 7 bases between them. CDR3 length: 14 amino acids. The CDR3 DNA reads TGTGCCAGCAGCTTAGGAGGGAGCCAAGAGACCCAGTACTTC. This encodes CASSLGGSQETQYF.

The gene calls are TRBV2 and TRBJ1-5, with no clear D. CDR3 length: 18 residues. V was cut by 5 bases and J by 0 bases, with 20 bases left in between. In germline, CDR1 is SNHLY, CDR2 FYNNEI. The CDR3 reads CASSLTNIPKNSNQPQHF. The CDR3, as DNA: TGTGCCAGCAGTCTCACAAATATCCCAAAAAATAGCAATCAGCCCCAGCATTTT.

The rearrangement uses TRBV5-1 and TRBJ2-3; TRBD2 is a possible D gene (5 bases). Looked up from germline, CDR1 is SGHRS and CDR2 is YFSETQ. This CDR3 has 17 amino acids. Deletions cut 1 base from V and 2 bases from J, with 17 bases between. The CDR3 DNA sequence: TGCGCCAGCAGCTTGAGGAGCAGGAGGCTGCTCACAGATACGCAGTATTTT. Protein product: CASSLRSRRLLTDTQYF.

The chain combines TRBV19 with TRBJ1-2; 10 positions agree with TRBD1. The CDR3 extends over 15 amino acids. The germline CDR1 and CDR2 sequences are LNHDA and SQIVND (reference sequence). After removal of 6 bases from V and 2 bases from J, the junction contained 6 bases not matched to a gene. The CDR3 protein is CASRDGTGVNYGYTF. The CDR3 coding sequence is TGTGCCAGTAGAGACGGGACAGGGGTGAACTATGGCTACACCTTC.

In nucleotides, the CDR3 is TGTGCCAGCAGCCAAGTCCCCGCATATCGGGCCTACAATGAGCAGTTCTTC. Translating it yields CASSQVPAYRAYNEQFF. V gene TRBV14 combines with J gene TRBJ2-1, with no clear D. Per germline, CDR1 SGHDN and CDR2 FVKESK. The V gene lost 1 base and the J gene lost 2 bases, with 15 bases spanning the gap. This CDR3 has 17 residues.

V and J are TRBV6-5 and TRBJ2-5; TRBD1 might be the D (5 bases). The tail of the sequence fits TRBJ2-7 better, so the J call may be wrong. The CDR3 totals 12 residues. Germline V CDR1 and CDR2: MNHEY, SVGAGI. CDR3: CASSYGAHEQYF. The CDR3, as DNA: TGTGCCAGCAGTTATGGGGCCCACGAGCAGTACTTC.